This T cell receptor (beta chain) was identified in a study of beta chain features in type 1 diabetes. Remarks on this clone: Its antigen is unknown.

A sort by CD45RO/CCR7/CD25/CD127/CD95/CD27 yielded CD4+ naive, central memory, regulatory and stem cell-like memory cells. Every bit of the isolated RNA underwent reverse transcription, so sequencing read expressed TCRB transcripts. The average read count of naive, central memory and regulatory T cell samples was about 3.3 million. Some clones are missing from TCRdb's copy, which holds only in-frame ones; the method was immunoSEQ multiplex PCR. The sample consists of roughly 370,000 clones, about 15% of them appearing once. Whole-study results and caveats: VDJ junctions from patients with type 1 diabetes contained fewer insertions and more deletions.

Sequencing was done on a sample of naive CD4+ T cells from blood. The TCR comes from a man aged 30 to 45 in good health.

CDR3 nucleotides: TGTGCCAGCAGCCCTTCGAGGGGACCCTTAAAGTTCTTC. Residues: CASSPSRGPLKFF. The chain combines TRBV11-3 with TRBJ2-1; D is possibly TRBD1 or TRBD2 (5 bases each). Trimming removed 5 bases at V and 14 bases at J, with 19 bases between. This CDR3 is built from 13 residues. Germline V gene sequence: CDR1 SGHNT, CDR2 YENEEA.